One sample yielded the 8 T cell receptor beta chains listed below, sequenced in a study of T cells in Graves' hyperthyroidism and ophthalmopathy. Regions amplified from RNA transcripts were the TCR beta CDR3 regions. First-round RT-PCR of the TCR CDR3 relied on the HTBI primer set. TCRdb re-called the multiplex PCR reads with MiXCR, one entry per CDR3 protein. The top ten clones hold roughly 7.1% of a sample with around 600,000 distinct CDR3 sequences, 13% to 15% of them seen once. The sequencing sample was made of blood. The receptors here all came from a woman between 18 and 30 years old with Graves' ophthalmopathy.

This clonotype has at least ten counts. V and J are TRBV11-2 and TRBJ2-1; tentative D call: TRBD2 (5 bases). CDR1 is SGHAT, CDR2 FQNNGV, per germline. CDR3 size: 16 residues. V was trimmed by 6 bases and J by 0 bases, leaving 15 bases between them. CDR3 DNA: TGTGCCAGCAGTTCGTGGTCGGACTCCTCCTACAATGAGCAGTTCTTC. Its protein is CASSSWSDSSYNEQFF.

This clonotype appeared many times. The chain joins TRBV7-9 to TRBJ2-1; TRBD2 matches 14 bases. The CDR3 is made up of 18 amino acids. The V and J ends lost 4 bases and 3 bases, in that order; junction bases with no gene match: 8. Looked up from germline, CDR1 is SEHNR and CDR2 is FQNEAQ (reference sequence). The CDR3 DNA is TGTGCCAGCAGCTCGACTAGCGGGAGGGCGCAGTTCTACAATGAGCAGTTCTTC. Translating gives CASSSTSGRAQFYNEQFF. Variable domain in full (rest from reference TRBV7-9 and TRBJ2-1): DTGVSQNPRHKITKRGQNVTFRCDPISEHNRLYWYRQTLGQGPEFLTYFQNEAQLEKSRLLSDRFSAERPKGSFSTLEIQRTEQGDSAMYLCASSSTSGRAQFYNEQFFGPGTRLTVL.

This clonotype has at least ten counts. The chain couples TRBV7-9 to TRBJ2-1; D gene ambiguous. Trimming removed 6 bases from V and 3 bases from J, with 6 bases in between. The CDR3 runs 12 residues. From germline, CDR1 is SEHNR and CDR2 FQNEAQ (reference sequence). The CDR3 DNA sequence: TGTGCCAGCAGTCAGGACTACAATGAGCAGTTCTTC. Translating it yields CASSQDYNEQFF.

This clonotype has at least ten counts. The chain employs TRBV10-3 and TRBJ1-2; 7 positions match TRBD1. V lost 3 bases, J lost 3 bases, and 1 base stayed unmatched. Germline V gene lookup returns CDR1 ENHRY and CDR2 SYGVKD. The CDR3 has 13 residues. This CDR3 is CAISDGQDYGYTF. The DNA for the CDR3 is TGTGCCATCAGTGATGGACAGGACTATGGCTACACCTTC.

For this clonotype: At one end the junction does not follow the germline gene, possibly because of a read error. CDR3 in amino acids: CTSSEYGDTEAFF. CDR3 bases: TGTACCAGCAGTGAGTACGGGGACACTGAAGCTTTCTTT. V usage is TRBV6-1 and J usage is TRBJ1-1; D is undetermined. The CDR3 has 13 residues. CDR1 and CDR2 (germline): MNHNS, SASEGT.

There are a few counts of this clonotype. In nucleotides, the CDR3 is TGTGCCACCACGTCGGGGGGGGGAGCATTGAACACTGAAGCTTTCTTT. Protein product: CATTSGGGALNTEAFF. This chain joins TRBV24-1 and TRBJ1-1, with a weak D call TRBD1 (5 bases). CDR1 KGHDR and CDR2 SFDVKD come from the germline V gene. CDR3 length: 16 amino acids. V shed 8 bases and J shed 0 bases, with 18 bases lying between them.

This clonotype showed up many times. This chain uses TRBV28 with TRBJ1-5, with 7 bases fitting TRBD1. CDR3 length: 16 amino acids. With 5 bases clipped from V and 7 bases from J, the junction kept 14 bases outside the gene matches. Per germline, CDR1 MDHEN and CDR2 SYDVKM. As DNA, the CDR3 is TGTGCCAGCAGTCACCTGACAGGGACAAAAGGCCAGCCCCAGCATTTT. This sequence encodes CASSHLTGTKGQPQHF.

J is TRBJ1-2 and V is TRBV30; D perhaps matches TRBD1 (6 bases). Germline lookup yields CDR1 GTSNPN and CDR2 SVGIG (reference sequence). This CDR3 has 11 residues. V lost 7 bases, J lost 8 bases, and 14 bases lay in between. The CDR3 reads CASPLGGGYTF. CDR3 in DNA: TGTGCCTCCCCGTTGGGGGGCGGCTACACCTTC.